A single sample is the source of the 9 T cell receptor beta chains below, sequenced in a study of T cells in women clearing cervical HPV infection. Assay: immunoSEQ multiplex PCR; the TCRdb copy retains only in-frame clones and omits some. This table lists about 33,000 clones. The sample was blood buffy coat. The receptors derive from a woman aged 18 to 75 with a cervical HPV16 infection that either progressed to CIN3+ or cleared (not recorded which).

A word on this clone: The CDR3 end is not reached by the read, which stops 3 residues before it; the germline J gene fills it in. The V gene is TRBV7-3, the J gene TRBJ1-2, with 10 bases identical to TRBD1. V lost 2 bases to trimming and J lost 6 bases; unmatched junction nucleotides: 6. CDR1 and CDR2 from the germline V gene are SGHTA and FQGTGA. The CDR3 contains 15 residues. The covered CDR3 bases are TGTGCCAGCAGCTTAGATGCCGGGACAGGGGATGGC. Residues: CASSLDAGTGDG. The full CDR3 is CASSLDAGTGDGYTF. Supplemented by reference TRBV7-3 and TRBJ1-2, the full variable domain reads GAGVSQTPSNKVTEKGKYVELRCDPISGHTALYWYRQSLGQGPEFLIYFQGTGAADDSGLPNDRFFAVRPEGSVSTLKIQRTERGDSAVYLCASSLDAGTGDGYTFGSGTRLTVV.

A note on this clone: The read comes to an end 3 residues before the CDR3 does, leaving the germline J gene to fill in the end. The chain uses TRBV19 and TRBJ2-2, with D possibly called TRBD1 or TRBD2 (5 bases each). Germline loops: CDR1 LNHDA, CDR2 SQIVND (reference sequence). The CDR3 spans 13 residues. CDR3 loop: CASSRGRGEKLFF. CDR3 DNA, as far as it was read: TGTGCCAGTAGTAGGGGCCGAGGGGAAAAG.

Worth noting for this clone: The CDR3 goes on 3 residues after the read ends, and that part is filled in from the germline J gene. V gene TRBV30 combines with J gene TRBJ1-1; D is ambiguous. The CDR3 is 13 amino acids. Germline CDR1 and CDR2: GTSNPN and SVGIG (reference sequence). The DNA read from the CDR3 is TGTGCCTGGACGCATCAGGTACTTCGGGAA. Translating it yields CAWTHQVLRE. The full-length CDR3 reads as CAWTHQVLREAFF.

Points on this clone: Read sequence stops 3 residues before the CDR3 end, and the germline J gene provides the missing end. This sequence joins TRBV6-1 and TRBJ1-2; D is unresolved. V was pared by 2 bases and J by 2 bases, with 12 bases between. The CDR3 extends over 15 amino acids. Germline lookup yields CDR1 MNHNS and CDR2 SASEGT. This CDR3 is CASSERGPLNYGYTF. The part of the CDR3 DNA that was read is TGTGCCAGCAGTGAACGAGGGCCGTTAAACTATGGC.

Points on this clone: The CDR3 is cut off 3 residues early in the read; its end comes from the germline J gene. J is TRBJ2-1 and V is TRBV5-1; possibly TRBD1 for D (6 bases). This CDR3 spans 17 amino acids. V gave up 0 bases and J gave up 5 bases, with 18 bases separating them. In germline, CDR1 is SGHRS, CDR2 YFSETQ. The sequenced part of the CDR3 DNA is TGCGCCAGCAGCTTGGGGATGGGGGCCGACCCTGACAATGAG. Encoded protein: CASSLGMGADPDNE. The entire CDR3 protein is CASSLGMGADPDNEQFF.

Points on this clone: The observed sequence ends 3 residues before the CDR3 terminus, with the missing tail filled in from the germline J gene. The chain carries TRBV20-1 and TRBJ2-3; perhaps TRBD2 as D (6 bases). V was shortened by 1 base and J by 2 bases, with 25 bases between the two germline ends. CDR1 and CDR2 (germline): DFQATT, SNEGSKA (reference sequence). This CDR3 comprises 19 residues. The sequenced CDR3 bases are TGCAGTGCTAGAGCAAATCCAGTTCCCGGGACTTCCAACACAGATACG. It translates to CSARANPVPGTSNTDT. The entire CDR3 is CSARANPVPGTSNTDTQYF.

A word on this clone: The CDR3 extends 3 residues past the end of the read, so its final part is completed from the germline J gene. J is TRBJ2-1 and V is TRBV20-1; TRBD2 matches 12 bases. The germline V gene encodes CDR1 DFQATT and CDR2 SNEGSKA (reference sequence). The CDR3 has 14 amino acids. Trimming cost V 4 bases and J 4 bases; bases outside gene matches: 2. The CDR3 bases that were read are TGCAGTGCTACCGGACTAGCGGGGTACAATGAG. This codes for CSATGLAGYNE. The whole CDR3 region reads CSATGLAGYNEQFF.

Notes on this clone: The CDR3 end falls 3 residues outside the read, so it is completed with the germline J gene. The V gene is TRBV2, the J gene TRBJ2-1, with D possibly TRBD2 on 6 matching bases. Germline CDR1 reads SNHLY; CDR2 reads FYNNEI. This CDR3 contains 14 residues. V lost 3 bases to trimming and J lost 3 bases, with 9 bases between them. The CDR3: CASSDQRVYNEQFF. CDR3 DNA (partial): TGTGCCAGCAGTGACCAGCGGGTCTACAATGAG.

On this clone: The read gets to within 3 residues of the CDR3 end, and the germline J gene fills in the rest. The chain combines TRBV19 with TRBJ1-2; tentatively, D is TRBD1 (5 bases). CDR3 length equals 18 residues. CDR1 is LNHDA, CDR2 SQIVND, per germline (reference sequence). Incomplete CDR3 DNA: TGTGCCAGTAGTTCAACCGGGACTAGCGGTTTTCTGGGGGACGAC. Its translation is CASSSTGTSGFLGDD. The full CDR3 sequence reads CASSSTGTSGFLGDDYTF.